The 3 T cell receptor beta chains given below trace back to one sample, sequenced in a study of blood T cell repertoires in COVID-19. Using immunoSEQ multiplex PCR, the repertoire was profiled, and TCRdb retains in-frame clones only, with some absent. Here the sample spans fewer than 400,000 clones, more than 85% being singletons. The material sequenced was PBMCs or T cells enriched from blood (not recorded which). These receptors came from a woman younger than 45 who had recovered from COVID-19.

The genes are TRBV29-1 and TRBJ2-1; 11 bases map to TRBD2. Germline V gene lookup returns CDR1 SQVTM and CDR2 ANQGSEA. There are 14 residues in the CDR3. J gave up 8 bases and V 6 bases, and 9 bases lay outside the gene matches. CDR3 region: CSVPPGLAGYEQFF. CDR3 bases: TGCAGCGTCCCCCCCGGACTAGCGGGTTATGAGCAGTTCTTC.

This rearrangement joins TRBV11-3 to TRBJ1-6; D unresolved. V lost 1 base and J lost 5, with 6 bases in between. The CDR3 runs 14 residues. The germline gives CDR1 SGHNT, CDR2 YENEEA. The CDR3 DNA follows: TGTGCCAGCAGCTTAGGAGCTAATAATTCACCCCTCCACTTT. Protein sequence: CASSLGANNSPLHF.

The V and J genes are TRBV19 and TRBJ1-3; unclear D gene. Germline CDR1 is LNHDA and CDR2 is SQIVND (reference sequence). V lost 3 bases and J lost 1, with 13 bases in between. The CDR3 is 16 residues long. CDR3 coding DNA: TGTGCCAGTAGTATGGTCGGGTACCGGTCTGGAAACACCATATATTTT. Protein product: CASSMVGYRSGNTIYF.